This record concerns one T cell receptor beta chain sequence. In the original processing: Amplification of reference gene primers provided the estimated nucleated cell counts. This table comes from immunoSEQ multiplex PCR, and its TCRdb copy is limited to in-frame clones, with some not included. V and J calls and clone size are copied from that table; D and trimming were computed from the DNA. In the table there are roughly 150,000 clones, about 84% of which are singletons. This sample was taken from a study of blood T cell repertoires in COVID-19. Whole-study context: Both acute and convalescent COVID-19 samples were obtained from the United States, Italy and Spain. PBMCs, B-cell-depleted T cells, or T cells provided the cDNA or gDNA that made up the material.

Germline CDR1 SGHTA, CDR2 FQGNSA. Unmatched junction bases numbered 0, after V lost 0 bases and J lost 7 bases. The CDR3 sequence is 15 residues long. V is TRBV7-2 and J is TRBJ2-1, with 13 bases matching TRBD2. The TCR sequence derives from a woman aged 45 to 65 with acute or convalescent COVID-19. The sample comprised peripheral blood. CDR3 coding DNA: TGTGCCAGCAGCTTAGCGGGACTAGCGGGGAATGAGCAGTTCTTC. Encoded protein: CASSLAGLAGNEQFF.